Below are 10 T cell receptor beta chains sequenced from a single sample in a study of shared clonotypes between healthy human individuals. Naivety among CD8 cells was defined by CD45RO negativity and positive CCR7 selection, thereby excluding terminally differentiated effector memory CD45RA+ cells. Sequenced by immunoSEQ multiplex PCR; TCRdb stores in-frame clones only, minus some. The profile covers about 590,000 clones, with 95% appearing a single time and roughly 0.1% taken by the ten largest. The material sequenced was naive CD8+ T cells sorted from blood. The receptors originated from a woman in her twenties or thirties in good health.

V usage is TRBV5-1 and J usage is TRBJ1-1, with a weak D call TRBD1 (6 bases). Germline V CDR1 and CDR2: SGHRS, YFSETQ. The CDR3 has 16 amino acids. V was clipped by 1 base and J by 3 bases, with 16 bases between them. CDR3 DNA sequence: TGCGCCAGCAGCTTGATCGAGGGGGGAGCTTACACTGAAGCTTTCTTT. This codes for CASSLIEGGAYTEAFF.

This clone was recorded once. The chain has TRBV28 and TRBJ1-6; D is possibly TRBD1 (5 bases). The CDR3 extends over 16 amino acids. V dropped 3 bases and J dropped 7 bases, with 16 bases sitting between them. Looked up from germline, CDR1 is MDHEN and CDR2 is SYDVKM. The DNA of the CDR3 is TGTGCCAGCAGTTTCGGTACAGGACCGCCCAATTCACCCCTCCACTTT. Translation: CASSFGTGPPNSPLHF.

This sequence joins TRBV29-1 and TRBJ2-2; 9 nucleotides agree with TRBD2. CDR1 is SQVTM and CDR2 is ANQGSEA in the germline V gene. The CDR3 consists of 14 residues. V lost 6 bases and J lost 5; bases outside the gene matches: 7. CDR3 loop: CSVLSGRGTGELFF. DNA of the CDR3: TGCAGCGTCCTTAGCGGGAGAGGGACCGGGGAGCTGTTTTTT.

V usage is TRBV28 and J usage is TRBJ2-1; no clear D gene. V lost 3 bases to trimming and J lost 9 bases, with 15 bases between them. Germline V gene data show CDR1 as MDHEN and CDR2 as SYDVKM. The CDR3 loop spans 14 amino acids. The DNA for the CDR3 is TGTGCCAGCAGTTTTGCCTCGCTAGGTGGTGAGCAGTTCTTC. This codes for CASSFASLGGEQFF.

V gene TRBV10-1 combines with J gene TRBJ2-3; D gene uncertain. The CDR3 length is 14 residues. Germline V gene data show CDR1 as WNHNN and CDR2 as SYGVQD (reference sequence). Trimming removed 5 bases from V and 2 bases from J, with 11 bases in between. The CDR3 DNA is TGCGCCAGCAGTTCAGGCCGCTACACAGATACGCAGTATTTT. Amino acids: CASSSGRYTDTQYF.

J is TRBJ2-7 and V is TRBV20-1, with D tentatively TRBD2 (5 bases). The CDR3 runs 10 residues. V lost 3 bases, J lost 8 bases, and 8 bases lay in between. The V gene's germline CDR1 is DFQATT and CDR2 SNEGSKA (reference sequence). The CDR3 is CSAREVKQYF. CDR3 bases: TGCAGTGCTAGGGAGGTAAAGCAGTACTTC.

CDR3 nucleotide sequence: TGCGCCAGCTGCCTCGCCGGGACAGGGGGCCTGAATGGCTACACCTTC. It codes for CASCLAGTGGLNGYTF. V is TRBV10-2 and J is TRBJ1-2, with TRBD1 identical over 12 bases. V dropped 8 bases and J dropped 6; count of bases not matched to a gene: 13. Germline V gene sequence: CDR1 WSHSY, CDR2 SAAADI. The CDR3 loop spans 16 amino acids.

This sequence joins TRBV9 and TRBJ1-2; TRBD1 might be the D (5 bases). Between the trimmed V and J ends, which lost 2 bases and 1 base, there was a span of 9 bases. Germline V gene lookup returns CDR1 SGDLS and CDR2 YYNGEE. The CDR3 runs to 14 residues. The CDR3 nucleotides read TGTGCCAGCAGCGTCGGGGGTTATAACTATGGCTACACCTTC. Translation gives CASSVGGYNYGYTF.

The chain carries TRBV30 and TRBJ2-1; D unclear. Germline V CDR1 and CDR2: GTSNPN, SVGIG (reference sequence). V was pared by 4 bases and J by 6 bases, with 10 bases between. There are 12 residues in the CDR3. The CDR3 is CAWMPHSNEQFF. The CDR3 DNA follows: TGTGCCTGGATGCCTCATTCCAATGAGCAGTTCTTC.

The rearrangement joins TRBV30 to TRBJ2-1; D gene uncertain. With 4 bases removed from V and 0 bases from J, the gap between germline ends came to 13 bases. The CDR3 length is 15 residues. The germline V gene encodes CDR1 GTSNPN and CDR2 SVGIG (reference sequence). CDR3 bases: TGTGCCTGGACTACAATGTCCCGCTCCTACAATGAGCAGTTCTTC. This gives the protein CAWTTMSRSYNEQFF.